This passage covers 24 T cell receptor beta chains from one sample sequenced in a study of type 1 regulatory T cells. MiXCR, run by TCRdb on the reads, gives a single entry per CDR3 protein. The sample contains 15,000 to 20,000 distinct CDR3 sequences, more than 8.5% of which appear only once. The sample comprised CD4+ T cells, either the whole sample or a sorted fraction (not recorded which). Receptor source: a human donor in good health.

This rearrangement joins TRBV20-1 to TRBJ2-1, with D possibly TRBD2 on 5 matching bases. Trimming shortened V by 2 bases and J by 7 bases, and 12 bases separated the two germline ends. The length of the CDR3 is 13 residues. CDR1 DFQATT and CDR2 SNEGSKA come from the germline V gene (reference sequence). The CDR3 region is CSARSGRRNEQFF. Written as DNA, the CDR3 is TGCAGTGCTAGATCTGGGAGAAGGAATGAGCAGTTCTTC.

The chain couples TRBV19 to TRBJ2-5; perhaps D is TRBD1 or TRBD2 (5 bases each). Trimming stripped 5 bases from V and 4 bases from J, with 11 bases between. The CDR3 covers 13 residues. Germline assignment: CDR1 LNHDA and CDR2 SQIVND (reference sequence). CDR3 coding DNA: TGTGCCAGTAGTCGTCAGGGAGTAGAGACCCAGTACTTC. Translated, it gives CASSRQGVETQYF. Full variable domain (remainder filled in from reference TRBV19 and TRBJ2-5): DGGITQSPKYLFRKEGQNVTLSCEQNLNHDAMYWYRQDPGQGLRLIYYSQIVNDFQKGDIAEGYSVSREKKESFPLTVTSAQKNPTAFYLCASSRQGVETQYFGPGTRLLVL.

The sample holds many counts of this clonotype. This rearrangement joins TRBV7-9 to TRBJ1-2, with a possible D match to TRBD1 (5 bases). CDR1 and CDR2 (germline): SEHNR, FQNEAQ (reference sequence). The CDR3 sequence is 12 residues long. V lost 3 bases and J 7 bases, leaving 9 bases between the germline ends. CDR3 in amino acids: CASSLGETGYTF. The CDR3 DNA is TGTGCCAGCAGCTTGGGGGAAACTGGCTACACCTTC.

In this sample, this clonotype turned up a few times. The chain recombines TRBV12-3 or TRBV12-4 with TRBJ2-7; 8 bases match TRBD2. V gave up 7 bases and J gave up 4 bases; unmatched junction bases: 12. The CDR3 extends over 15 amino acids. Here the CDR3 DNA reads TGTGCCAGCAACCGGGGGGGGGCGCGGTTGTACGAGCAGTACTTC. It yields the protein CASNRGGARLYEQYF.

This clonotype has a count of ten or more. The rearrangement uses TRBV14 and TRBJ2-1; no reliable D call. Germline V CDR1 and CDR2: SGHDN, FVKESK. This CDR3 comprises 14 residues. V was clipped by 2 bases and J by 7 bases, with 12 bases between them. The CDR3 protein is CASSQILRMNEQFF. Written as DNA, the CDR3 is TGTGCCAGCAGCCAAATTCTACGTATGAATGAGCAGTTCTTC.

This clonotype was counted only a few times. The rearrangement links TRBV29-1 to TRBJ2-7; no clear D. Per the germline V gene, CDR1 is SQVTM and CDR2 is ANQGSEA. Trimming shortened V by 4 bases and J by 2 bases, and 12 bases separated the two germline ends. The CDR3 length is 13 residues. The CDR3 here is CSVGVHSTYEQYF. The CDR3 DNA reads as TGCAGCGTTGGAGTACACAGCACCTACGAGCAGTACTTC.

This clonotype was seen at least ten times. The chain recombines TRBV11-1 with TRBJ2-3; 8 nucleotides agree with TRBD2. This CDR3 region has 17 residues. Per the germline V gene, CDR1 is SGHAT and CDR2 is FQDESV (reference sequence). V was pared by 1 base and J by 6 bases, with 12 bases of the junction left unmatched. The CDR3 DNA follows: TGTGCCAGCAGCTTAGGACCGGGACTAGTGCCCTATGATACGCAGTATTTT. The encoded protein is CASSLGPGLVPYDTQYF.

The CDR3 sequence is CASSLRSSGRTGELFF. The CDR3 nucleotides are TGTGCCAGCAGCTTACGGTCTAGCGGGAGGACCGGGGAGCTGTTTTTT. The gene calls are TRBV7-2 and TRBJ2-2, with 11 bases fitting TRBD2. Unmatched junction bases numbered 4, after V lost 2 bases and J lost 5 bases. Germline CDR1 SGHTA, CDR2 FQGNSA. CDR3 length equals 16 residues.

This clonotype occurred many times. V gene TRBV28 combines with J gene TRBJ2-1; D call uncertain. V lost 6 bases to trimming and J lost 7 bases, with 16 bases between them. Germline V gene data show CDR1 as MDHEN and CDR2 as SYDVKM. The CDR3 runs 14 residues. The CDR3 spells CASSPAIRRNEQFF. The CDR3 DNA follows: TGTGCCAGCAGCCCCGCTATTAGGAGAAATGAGCAGTTCTTC.

This clonotype was detected ten times or more. This sequence joins TRBV19 and TRBJ2-7, with TRBD2 identical over 12 bases. In germline, CDR1 is LNHDA, CDR2 SQIVND (reference sequence). V shed 3 bases, J shed 2 bases, and the junction held 2 bases outside the gene matches. The CDR3 has 15 residues. The CDR3 loop reads CASSILAGGPYEQYF. In nucleotides, the CDR3 is TGTGCCAGTAGTATCCTAGCGGGAGGGCCCTACGAGCAGTACTTC.

This chain connects TRBV30 to TRBJ2-7; possibly TRBD2 for D (7 bases). The CDR3 has 15 amino acids. Germline loops: CDR1 GTSNPN, CDR2 SVGIG (reference sequence). Deletions cut 5 bases from V and 4 bases from J, with 21 bases between. The DNA of the CDR3 is TGTGCCTGGGGAGTGGGGGGGGCAATGTCTTACGAGCAGTACTTC. It codes for CAWGVGGAMSYEQYF.

This clonotype was picked up many times. The V gene is TRBV6-5, the J gene TRBJ2-1; unclear D gene. Germline V gene data show CDR1 as MNHEY and CDR2 as SVGAGI. V lost 5 bases to trimming and J lost 3 bases, with 5 bases between them. The CDR3 covers 12 residues. CDR3 in DNA: TGTGCCAGCAGTCCCGGCTACAATGAGCAGTTCTTC. It specifies CASSPGYNEQFF.

V usage is TRBV6-5 and J usage is TRBJ2-3, with D hard to call. The germline CDR1 and CDR2 sequences are MNHEY and SVGAGI. Between the trimmed V and J ends, which lost 6 bases and 7 bases, there was a span of 14 bases. The CDR3 length is 13 residues. In DNA, the CDR3 is TGTGCCAGCAGACCCCTGTGGACCTATACGCAGTATTTT. It encodes CASRPLWTYTQYF.

This clonotype was counted many times. The chain has TRBV24-1 and TRBJ2-3; the D gene is possibly TRBD1 (7 bases). The CDR3 sequence is 15 residues long. Trimming pared 7 bases from V and 0 bases from J, leaving 13 bases between. CDR1 KGHDR and CDR2 SFDVKD come from the germline V gene. In DNA form, the CDR3 reads TGTGCCACCAGCATCAGGGGGGAAAGCACAGATACGCAGTATTTT. This codes for CATSIRGESTDTQYF.

This clonotype was counted ten times or more. V is TRBV5-6 and J is TRBJ1-2; no definite D call. CDR3 length: 13 residues. Germline V gives CDR1 SGHDT, CDR2 YYEEEE. Trimming cost V 0 bases and J 2 bases, with 5 bases left between them. CDR3 region: CASSLERNYGYTF. The DNA for the CDR3 is TGTGCCAGCAGCTTGGAACGGAACTATGGCTACACCTTC.

This clonotype was found many times. The J gene is TRBJ1-1, the V gene TRBV28; possible D gene TRBD1, 5 bases. The CDR3 consists of 12 residues. The germline gives CDR1 MDHEN, CDR2 SYDVKM. V was cut by 6 bases and J by 8 bases, with 13 bases left in between. CDR3 residues: CASRVFRGEAFF. The DNA of the CDR3 is TGTGCCAGCAGAGTATTCCGGGGGGAAGCTTTCTTT.

At least ten counts were recorded for this clonotype. The gene calls are TRBV9 and TRBJ2-1; TRBD2 agrees at 12 bases. The germline CDR1 and CDR2 sequences are SGDLS and YYNGEE. V trimming: 2 bases; J trimming: 7 bases; junction bases outside the gene matches: 4. This CDR3 is built from 15 residues. In DNA form, the CDR3 reads TGTGCCAGCAGCGTCCGACTAGCGGGAGAAAATGAGCAGTTCTTC. This encodes CASSVRLAGENEQFF.

The V and J genes are TRBV14 and TRBJ2-7; either TRBD1 or TRBD2 may supply D (5 bases each). The CDR3 loop spans 17 amino acids. The ends were cut back, 4 bases at V and 0 bases at J, with 19 bases in the middle. The germline V gene encodes CDR1 SGHDN and CDR2 FVKESK. CDR3 bases: TGTGCCAGCAGCCGAGTTCGAGGGGCGATAAGCTCCTACGAGCAGTACTTC. Translated, it gives CASSRVRGAISSYEQYF. Drawing the rest from reference TRBV14 and TRBJ2-7, the complete variable domain is EAGVTQFPSHSVIEKGQTVTLRCDPISGHDNLYWYRRVMGKEIKFLLHFVKESKQDESGMPNNRFLAERTGGTYSTLKVQPAELEDSGVYFCASSRVRGAISSYEQYFGPGTRLTVT.

This clonotype has a count of ten or more. The V and J genes are TRBV3-1 and TRBJ2-2, with 8 bases lining up with TRBD2. The V gene end was trimmed by 2 bases and the J gene end by 7 bases; junction bases not matched to a gene: 3. The germline CDR1 and CDR2 sequences are LGHDT and YNNKEL (reference sequence). The CDR3 is 14 amino acids. This chain's CDR3 is CASSQTSGSGELFF. CDR3 DNA: TGTGCCAGCAGCCAAACTAGCGGCAGCGGGGAGCTGTTTTTT.

This clonotype was observed at least ten times. The CDR3 here is CATRATGSAEAFF. The DNA of the CDR3 is TGTGCCACCAGGGCCACAGGGAGCGCTGAAGCTTTCTTT. V is TRBV24-1 and J is TRBJ1-1; D may be TRBD1 (6 bases). Looked up from germline, CDR1 is KGHDR and CDR2 is SFDVKD. The CDR3 is made up of 13 amino acids. Trimming took 7 bases from V and 6 from J, leaving 14 bases between them.

This clonotype was detected ten times or more. The chain combines TRBV7-2 with TRBJ2-2, with D possibly matching TRBD2 (5 bases). Between the trimmed V and J ends, which lost 5 bases and 5 bases, there was a span of 18 bases. Germline lookup yields CDR1 SGHTA and CDR2 FQGNSA. This CDR3 is built from 16 residues. As DNA, the CDR3 is TGTGCCAGCAGCCACGAAACTGGAGGCAGGACCGGGGAGCTGTTTTTT. Amino acid sequence: CASSHETGGRTGELFF.

This clonotype appeared many times. The chain links TRBV7-3 to TRBJ2-7; TRBD1 matches at 8 bases. CDR1 SGHTA and CDR2 FQGTGA come from the germline V gene. This CDR3 is built from 15 residues. V trimming: 5 bases; J trimming: 4 bases; junction bases outside the gene matches: 10. CDR3 region: CASSLTSGQEYEQYF. The DNA of the CDR3 is TGTGCCAGCAGCCTCACATCGGGACAGGAGTACGAGCAGTACTTC.

In this sample, this clonotype turned up many times. V and J are TRBV12-3 or TRBV12-4 and TRBJ1-5, with 9 bases aligning to TRBD1. The CDR3 sequence is 14 residues long. J gave up 5 bases and V 5 bases, and 4 bases lay outside the gene matches. This chain's CDR3 is CASSPRQGDQPQHF. The CDR3 DNA sequence: TGTGCCAGCAGTCCCCGACAGGGGGATCAGCCCCAGCATTTT.

The chain uses TRBV7-2 and TRBJ2-2, with 7 bases identical to TRBD2. CDR1 and CDR2 (germline): SGHTA, FQGNSA. The CDR3 has 15 amino acids. The J segment lost 8 bases and the V segment lost 5 bases, leaving 11 bases of the junction unmatched. Written as DNA, the CDR3 is TGTGCCAGCAGCCCGGAGATAAGGGGAGGGGGGGAGCTGTTTTTT. Its protein product is CASSPEIRGGGELFF.